This T cell receptor (beta chain) was retrieved from a study of metastatic and nonmetastatic thyroid tumors. For the study at large: Peripheral blood and tumor or nodule samples from malignant and benign thyroid patients were compared.

Worth noting for this clone: The antigen remains unidentified.

Thyroid surgery was preceded by no treatment in any patient. Per the study methods: Building a distant-metastasis classifier for papillary thyroid cancer drew on CDR3 differences across clinicopathological groups. With MiXCR, TCRdb called clones anew from the PCR reads. TCRdb's processing, not the authors' own work, is the source of the V and J calls. The sample holds around 70,000 clones; less than 20% are singletons and the top ten take 13%. Study conclusions and caveats: Relative to benign nodules, malignant thyroid tumors were reportedly characterized by significantly elevated TCR beta diversity in blood and tumor.

The TCR sequence derives from a female donor with papillary thyroid cancer or a benign thyroid nodule (not recorded which). Some clones in this sample may be carry-over from other donors' samples. The material sequenced was blood.

CDR3: CAWSPRGSGAYEQYF. The CDR3, as DNA: TGTGCCTGGAGTCCACGAGGGAGCGGGGCCTACGAGCAGTACTTC. The chain is built from TRBV30 and TRBJ2-7, with TRBD2 matching over 7 bases. There are 15 residues in the CDR3. Losses at the gene ends were 2 bases for V and 2 bases for J; bases not matched to a gene: 9. In germline, CDR1 is GTSNPN, CDR2 SVGIG (reference sequence).